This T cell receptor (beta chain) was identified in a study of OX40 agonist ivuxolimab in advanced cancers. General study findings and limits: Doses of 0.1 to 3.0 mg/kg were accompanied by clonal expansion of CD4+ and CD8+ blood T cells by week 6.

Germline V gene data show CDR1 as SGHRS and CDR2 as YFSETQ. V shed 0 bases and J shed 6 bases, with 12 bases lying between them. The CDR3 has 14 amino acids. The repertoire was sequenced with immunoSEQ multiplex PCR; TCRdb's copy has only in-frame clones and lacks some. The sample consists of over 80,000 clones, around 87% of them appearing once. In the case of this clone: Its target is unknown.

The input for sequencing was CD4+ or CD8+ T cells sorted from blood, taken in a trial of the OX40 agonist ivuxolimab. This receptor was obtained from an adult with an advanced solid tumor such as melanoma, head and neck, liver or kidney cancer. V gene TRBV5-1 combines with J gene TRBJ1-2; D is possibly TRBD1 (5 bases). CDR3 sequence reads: CASSLGAGRDGYTF. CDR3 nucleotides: TGCGCCAGCAGCTTGGGTGCAGGGAGAGATGGCTACACCTTC.